This entry concerns a single T cell receptor (beta chain). This clone was seen repeatedly, ten times or more. Its antigen has not been determined. The read gets to within 3 residues of the CDR3 end, and the germline J gene fills in the rest. The data were obtained in a study of T cell clonality in common variable immunodeficiency (dated by TCRdb to the mid-2010s). Beyond this particular receptor, the publication reports: TCRbeta clonality was higher in CVID subjects than in healthy controls (t-test p = 0.018), and the increase was most characteristic of about a third of subjects. CVID TCRbeta sequences were reported to have fewer deletions and N-nucleotide insertions and to lack highly modified clones with 13 or more V deletions. Differences among patients in the CVID cohort limited the correlations between repertoire features and clinical complications. Fewer TCRbeta clones were shared among CVID subjects than among healthy controls (p < 0.0001). Even though DNA input was the same, control samples had an average of approximately 82,000 unique sequences each, compared with roughly 32,000 in CVID samples. The authors noted that sequencing repertoires of T cell subpopulations would be needed to clarify what caused the increased clonality in CVID.

Predominantly Caucasian heritage was noted among both the CVID patients and the healthy controls. Heparinized peripheral whole blood samples of roughly 5 to 8.5 ml were collected from each donor. Genomic DNA from adults with common variable immune deficiency (CVID) and from healthy adult controls was used for sequencing of TCRbeta CDR3 repertoires. The control group was made up of about 22 healthy adult volunteers (about ten male and around 12 female) whose ages ranged from roughly 23 to 70 years, with a mean age of roughly 30. Diluted blood was density-centrifuged over Hypaque 1077 or Ficoll-Paque to isolate peripheral blood mononuclear cells. Genomic DNA was extracted from unsorted mononuclear cells by Qiagen column purification or by a centrifugation-based method. From the germline V gene, CDR1 is SGHRS and CDR2 is YFSETQ. There are 14 amino acids in the CDR3, from cysteine to phenylalanine inclusive. Shown are 33 bases from within the CDR3, in frame from base 1. V is trimmed back by 6 bases and J by 4 bases, and the junction contains 9 bases that no gene match accounts for.

CVID samples and control samples contributed equivalent amounts of genomic DNA as sequencing input. For every sample, a 60 bp segment covering the rearranged TCRbeta CDR3 region was amplified and then sequenced. The immunoSEQ assay, a bias-corrected multiplex PCR combined with high-throughput sequencing, was used for TCRbeta amplification. The paper's data handling went like this. Each unique nucleotide sequence was treated as a clone and annotated with V, D and J genes, copy number and frequency. Sequences were labeled productive if in frame, and non-productive if out of frame or containing stop codons. As previously described, Shannon's entropy was used to calculate clonality. Mean CDR3 Kyte-Doolittle hydropathy was derived from the predicted amino acid sequences of productive clones. The R hclust function was used to hierarchically cluster scaled V gene usage with Manhattan distance and complete linkage. Sharing of clones by CDR3 amino acid sequence was evaluated by resampling 12 repertoires per group over 100 rounds. The repertoires were searched for approximately 70 published EBV-specific TCRbeta sequences and fewer than 250 published CMV-specific TCRbeta sequences. Analysis left out two CVID samples that produced under 10,000 sequences, so around 40 CVID repertoires remained. TCRdb retrieved this table from immuneACCESS and kept in-frame rearrangements only. Not all clones are present; in checked studies, unresolved V genes account for under half, and no reason is known for the remainder. That table gives V, J and clone size, and the DNA gave D and trimming. This sample includes some 52,000 clones, and none of them was observed just once. Around 3.2% of the sample rests with the top ten.

Sequencing input: peripheral blood mononuclear cells. The receptor was isolated from a person aged 18-70 years in good health. The chain couples TRBV5-1 to TRBJ2-7; 8 middle bases align to TRBD1. The CDR3 in this case is CASNPGQGTYEQYF. The DNA read from the CDR3 is TGCGCCAGCAATCCTGGACAGGGAACGTACGAG.